This TCR beta chain was profiled in a study of glioma-infiltrating T cells after dendritic cell vaccination. Across the whole study: Autologous tumor lysate was loaded overnight onto monocyte-derived dendritic cells grown seven to eight days with IL-4 and GM-CSF. Study-wide results and caveats: Longer survival after dendritic cell vaccination followed higher pretreatment TIL content.

Primers: 60 V beta forward and 13 J beta reverse. Repertoires were generated with immunoSEQ multiplex PCR, while TCRdb's copy carries only in-frame clones and drops some. The profile shows 50,000 to 75,000 clones, more than 70% of them singletons. Germline V gene sequence: CDR1 MNHEY, CDR2 SMNVEV (reference sequence). This CDR3 spans 14 amino acids. V was clipped by 8 bases and J by 2 bases, with 15 bases between them. The time point denotes: after dendritic cell vaccination, including at tumor progression/relapse. All glioblastoma patients lacked an isocitrate dehydrogenase mutation. A word on this clone: Its antigen remains unknown.

This clonotype originated in a human donor with glioblastoma. This rearrangement joins TRBV27 to TRBJ1-1, with D perhaps matching TRBD1 (5 bases). Sequencing was performed on blood, taken after dendritic cell vaccination. CDR3 bases: TGTGCCAGCCTAGGGGCAGGAGCCAACACTGAAGCTTTCTTT. Protein: CASLGAGANTEAFF.